Presented here are 26 T cell receptor beta chains from one specimen sequenced in a study of glioma-infiltrating T cells. The iRepertoire nested amplicon-rescue multiplex PCR amplified TCR alpha and beta CDR3s from RNA. A single record per CDR3 protein comes from TCRdb applying MiXCR to the multiplex PCR reads. Here the sample spans a few hundred thousand distinct CDR3 sequences, about two fifths being singletons. The sequencing input was glioma tissue, nonneoplastic brain tissue, or PBMCs (not recorded which). The receptors derive from a human donor with low-grade glioma or glioblastoma, undergoing nonglioma brain surgery, or in good health (not recorded which).

Regarding this clonotype: This could be a read error, since a much larger clone is one nucleotide away. This chain joins TRBV2 and TRBJ1-5; 7 bases align to TRBD1. With 5 bases clipped from V and 3 bases from J, the junction kept 4 bases outside the gene matches. The CDR3 is made up of 14 amino acids. Per the germline V gene, CDR1 is SNHLY and CDR2 is FYNNEI. The CDR3 nucleotides read TGTGCCAGCAGTTCCGGGACAGACAATCAGCCCCAGCATTTT. Translated, it gives CASSSGTDNQPQHF. Looking up the rest from reference TRBV2 and TRBJ1-5 gives the full variable domain: EPEVTQTPSHQVTQMGQEVILRCVPISNHLYFYWYRQILGQKVEFLVSFYNNEISEKSEIFDDQFSVERPDGSNFTLKIRSTKLEDSAMYFCASSSGTDNQPQHFGDGTRLSIL.

The chain joins TRBV20-1 to TRBJ2-5, with 10 bases identical to TRBD2. This CDR3 contains 16 residues. The germline gives CDR1 DFQATT, CDR2 SNEGSKA (reference sequence). Trimming cost V 2 bases and J 1 base; bases outside gene matches: 7. This CDR3 is CSARRTSGLFQETQYF. CDR3 DNA: TGCAGTGCTAGACGGACTAGCGGTCTATTCCAAGAGACCCAGTACTTC.

Remarks on this clonotype: This sequence may be a read error, since a much larger clone differs from it by one base. The chain couples TRBV6-2 or TRBV6-3 to TRBJ2-7, with D possibly TRBD2 on 6 matching bases. The germline V gene has CDR1 MNHEY and CDR2 SVGEGT. V lost 6 bases to trimming and J lost 5 bases, with 20 bases between them. This CDR3 is 15 amino acids long. This CDR3 is CASRPPELAVDEQYF. The CDR3 nucleotides read TGTGCCAGCAGACCACCGGAACTAGCCGTGGACGAGCAGTACTTC.

CDR3 loop: CASSPPTSGIHTDTQYF. CDR3 nucleotides: TGTGCCAGCAGCCCCCCGACTAGCGGTATCCACACAGATACGCAGTATTTT. The chain is built from TRBV9 and TRBJ2-3; 9 nucleotides align to TRBD2. V gave up 4 bases and J gave up 2 bases; unmatched junction bases: 11. In germline, CDR1 is SGDLS, CDR2 YYNGEE. The CDR3 covers 17 residues.

This clonotype was detected many times. J is TRBJ1-5 and V is TRBV6-1; a possible D gene is TRBD1 (6 bases). The germline gives CDR1 MNHNS, CDR2 SASEGT. This CDR3 is built from 13 residues. V gave up 7 bases and J gave up 6 bases, with 13 bases separating them. The CDR3 region is CASTQGSGQPQHF. As DNA, the CDR3 is TGTGCCAGCACTCAGGGGTCAGGTCAGCCCCAGCATTTT.

The genes are TRBV4-2 and TRBJ2-3; D tentatively fits TRBD1 or TRBD2 (5 bases each). CDR1 LGHNA and CDR2 YNFKEQ come from the germline V gene. The CDR3 extends over 15 amino acids. Trimming removed 2 bases from V and 4 bases from J, with 13 bases in between. The CDR3 DNA reads TGTGCCAGCAGCCAACAGAATAGAGGGGCAGATACGCAGTATTTT. Translation: CASSQQNRGADTQYF.

Many counts were recorded for this clonotype. V and J are TRBV27 and TRBJ2-7; TRBD1 agrees at 8 bases. The CDR3 runs 17 residues. Germline CDR1 is MNHEY and CDR2 is SMNVEV (reference sequence). V was pared by 0 bases and J by 0 bases, with 7 bases of the junction left unmatched. The CDR3 protein is CASSLSGRTGFSYEQYF. In DNA form, the CDR3 reads TGTGCCAGCAGTTTATCAGGTCGGACAGGGTTCTCCTACGAGCAGTACTTC.

Turning to this clonotype: A much larger clonotype is one base distant, so this may be a read error. The chain joins TRBV6-2 or TRBV6-3 to TRBJ2-3; 9 bases map to TRBD2. Germline V CDR1 and CDR2: MNHEY, SVGEGT. This CDR3 has 16 amino acids. CDR3 sequence: CTSSPISGRNTDTQYF. The CDR3 DNA reads TGTACCAGCAGCCCTATTAGCGGGAGAAACACAGATACGCAGTATTTT.

The chain links TRBV5-1 to TRBJ2-1, with no clear D. This CDR3 has 16 residues. V lost 0 bases and J lost 3, with 13 bases in between. From germline, CDR1 is SGHRS and CDR2 YFSETQ. CDR3 in DNA: TGCGCCAGCAGCTTGGCCGGACGACGAGGCTACAATGAGCAGTTCTTC. Protein product: CASSLAGRRGYNEQFF.

This clonotype showed up many times. This chain uses TRBV7-9 with TRBJ1-1; no reliable D call. The V gene's germline CDR1 is SEHNR and CDR2 FQNEAQ (reference sequence). The CDR3 contains 15 residues. Deletions cut 0 bases from V and 1 base from J, with 9 bases between. DNA for the CDR3: TGTGCCAGCAGCTTAGCGTTCAGGAGGAACACTGAAGCTTTCTTT. Translating it yields CASSLAFRRNTEAFF. Looking up the rest from reference TRBV7-9 and TRBJ1-1 gives the full variable domain: DTGVSQNPRHKITKRGQNVTFRCDPISEHNRLYWYRQTLGQGPEFLTYFQNEAQLEKSRLLSDRFSAERPKGSFSTLEIQRTEQGDSAMYLCASSLAFRRNTEAFFGQGTRLTVV.

The V call is TRBV28, the J call TRBJ2-1, with no clear D. The CDR3 has 12 amino acids. Trimming removed 2 bases at V and 8 bases at J, with 7 bases between. CDR1 and CDR2 from the germline V gene are MDHEN and SYDVKM. CDR3: CASSLKRDEQFF. Here the CDR3 DNA reads TGTGCCAGCAGTTTAAAACGGGATGAGCAGTTCTTC. Complete variable domain (other parts from reference TRBV28 and TRBJ2-1): DVKVTQSSRYLVKRTGEKVFLECVQDMDHENMFWYRQDPGLGLRLIYFSYDVKMKEKGDIPEGYSVSREKKERFSLILESASTNQTSMYLCASSLKRDEQFFGPGTRLTVL.

The chain carries TRBV20-1 and TRBJ1-1; a weak D match, TRBD1 (5 bases). Germline loops: CDR1 DFQATT, CDR2 SNEGSKA (reference sequence). CDR3 length: 14 amino acids. With 4 bases removed from V and 6 bases from J, the gap between germline ends came to 18 bases. CDR3 sequence (DNA): TGCAGTGCTACCGAGGGGTACGGGGGGGCTGAAGCTTTCTTT. Amino acids: CSATEGYGGAEAFF.

CDR3: CASSDWGSYNEQFF. CDR3 DNA: TGTGCCAGCTCAGATTGGGGCTCCTACAATGAGCAGTTCTTC. This rearrangement joins TRBV18 to TRBJ2-1; D call uncertain. Per the germline V gene, CDR1 is KGHSH and CDR2 is LQKENI. The CDR3 consists of 14 residues. The V and J ends lost 5 bases and 0 bases respectively, with 8 bases between them. Full variable domain (remainder filled in from reference TRBV18 and TRBJ2-1): NAGVMQNPRHLVRRRGQEARLRCSPMKGHSHVYWYRQLPEEGLKFMVYLQKENIIDESGMPKERFSAEFPKEGPSILRIQQVVRGDSAAYFCASSDWGSYNEQFFGPGTRLTVL.

The CDR3 nucleotides read TGTGCCAGCAGCCAAGGGACACCCAGGACTGGTAGCACAGATACGCAGTATTTT. This sequence encodes CASSQGTPRTGSTDTQYF. The V and J genes are TRBV3-1 and TRBJ2-3; either TRBD1 or TRBD2 may fit D (5 bases each). Germline loops: CDR1 LGHDT, CDR2 YNNKEL (reference sequence). V gave up 1 base and J gave up 0 bases, with 17 bases separating them. The CDR3 is made up of 18 amino acids.

A word on this clonotype: A single base separates this from a much larger clone, so it may be a read error. Here the CDR3 omits its conserved ending phenylalanine or tryptophan, so a read error is the likely source. This rearrangement joins TRBV6-8 to TRBJ2-5; 7 bases line up with TRBD1. CDR1 MNHGY and CDR2 SAAAGT come from the germline V gene. CDR3 length: 13 amino acids. The V and J ends lost 8 bases and 2 bases, in that order; junction bases with no gene match: 5. The CDR3, as DNA: TGTGCCAGCGTTGACAGGGTACAAGAGACCCAGTACTTA. This gives the protein CASVDRVQETQYL.

This clonotype is a singleton in its sample. The V call is TRBV4-1, the J call TRBJ1-6; D possibly corresponds to TRBD1 (5 bases). The length of the CDR3 is 17 residues. V was shortened by 0 bases and J by 6 bases, with 15 bases between the two germline ends. Per germline, CDR1 MGHRA and CDR2 YSYEKL. Written as DNA, the CDR3 is TGCGCCAGCAGCCAAGAATCCCGGACAAGCCCTAATTCACCCCTCCACTTT. Protein product: CASSQESRTSPNSPLHF.

The chain carries TRBV10-3 and TRBJ2-1; possibly TRBD1 for D (6 bases). In germline, CDR1 is ENHRY, CDR2 SYGVKD. The CDR3 is 14 amino acids. The V gene lost 2 bases and the J gene lost 3 bases, with 8 bases spanning the gap. The DNA for the CDR3 is TGTGCCATCAGTGAGATGACAGGCTACAATGAGCAGTTCTTC. As protein: CAISEMTGYNEQFF.

V gene TRBV7-2 combines with J gene TRBJ2-3; D possibly corresponds to TRBD1 (6 bases). V was trimmed by 5 bases and J by 4 bases, leaving 13 bases between them. The length of the CDR3 is 14 residues. Germline-derived CDR1 and CDR2 are SGHTA and FQGNSA. In nucleotides, the CDR3 is TGTGCCAGCAGCCCTAGTCCAGGGGCAGATACGCAGTATTTT. It is translated as CASSPSPGADTQYF. Using reference TRBV7-2 and TRBJ2-3 for the parts outside the CDR3, the full variable domain is GAGVSQSPSNKVTEKGKDVELRCDPISGHTALYWYRQSLGQGLEFLIYFQGNSAPDKSGLPSDRFSAERTGGSVSTLTIQRTQQEDSAVYLCASSPSPGADTQYFGPGTRLTVL.

This chain joins TRBV7-2 and TRBJ1-6; 9 bases match TRBD1. CDR1 SGHTA and CDR2 FQGNSA come from the germline V gene. The CDR3 loop spans 17 amino acids. The ends lost 2 bases at V and 10 bases at J; junction bases unmatched: 12. This CDR3 is CASSLLVPGQGRSPLHF. The CDR3 DNA follows: TGTGCCAGCAGCTTACTCGTCCCGGGACAGGGACGATCACCCCTCCACTTT.

CDR3 sequence reads: CASSQDFAGGLGEQYF. DNA for the CDR3: TGTGCCAGCAGCCAAGATTTCGCGGGAGGGCTCGGCGAGCAGTACTTC. This chain connects TRBV4-2 to TRBJ2-7, with 9 bases fitting TRBD2. The CDR3 contains 16 residues. V lost 0 bases and J lost 6; bases outside the gene matches: 9. From germline, CDR1 is LGHNA and CDR2 YNFKEQ.

This clonotype was observed once. This could be a read error, since a much larger clone is one nucleotide away. The chain uses TRBV27 and TRBJ2-1; either TRBD1 or TRBD2 may fit D (6 bases each). Germline-derived CDR1 and CDR2 are MNHEY and SMNVEV (reference sequence). This CDR3 is built from 15 residues. V lost 5 bases, J lost 12 bases, and 23 bases lay in between. This CDR3 reads CASSPGGDPSWRQFF. The CDR3 region has the DNA TGTGCCAGCAGTCCCGGGGGCGATCCCTCGTGGAGGCAGTTCTTC.

This clonotype appeared many times. The rearrangement links TRBV11-2 to TRBJ2-1; D ambiguous. The CDR3 runs 16 residues. V was shortened by 1 base and J by 2 bases, with 12 bases between the two germline ends. Germline loops: CDR1 SGHAT, CDR2 FQNNGV. The chain's CDR3 is CASSLGPPGPYNEQFF. The CDR3 DNA reads TGTGCCAGCAGCTTAGGACCCCCTGGACCCTACAATGAGCAGTTCTTC.

Note on this clonotype: A read error may be the cause here, since a much bigger clone is one base away. Since no conserved phenylalanine or tryptophan closes the CDR3, a read error is the likely cause. This rearrangement joins TRBV4-2 to TRBJ1-1, with D tentatively TRBD1 (6 bases). Germline V CDR1 and CDR2: LGHNA, YNFKEQ. Between the trimmed V and J ends, which lost 0 bases and 1 base, there was a span of 9 bases. This CDR3 is 15 amino acids long. CDR3 nucleotide sequence: TGTGCCAGCAGCCAAGAGACAGGTTGGAACACTGAAGCTTTCTTA. Translating it yields CASSQETGWNTEAFL.

In this sample, this clonotype turned up once. Since no conserved phenylalanine or tryptophan closes the CDR3, a read error is the likely cause. The chain uses TRBV6-2 or TRBV6-3 and TRBJ2-1; D unresolved. Per germline, CDR1 MNHEY and CDR2 SVGEGT. V lost 5 bases and J lost 0, with 5 bases in between. CDR3 size: 13 residues. Here the CDR3 reads CASSIYSYNEQFL. As DNA, the CDR3 is TGTGCCAGCAGTATATACTCCTACAATGAGCAGTTCCTC.

Note on this clonotype: This sequence may be a read error, since a much larger clone differs from it by one base. The rearrangement links TRBV6-2 or TRBV6-3 to TRBJ2-1; 11 bases agree with TRBD2. Germline-derived CDR1 and CDR2 are MNHEY and SVGEGT. The CDR3 contains 16 residues. The CDR3 nucleotides read TGTGCCAGCAGTTTCGGACTAGCGGGTATCTACAATAAGCAGTTCTTC. It translates to CASSFGLAGIYNKQFF.

This clonotype was observed a few times. This rearrangement joins TRBV7-6 to TRBJ2-7; TRBD1 agrees at 10 bases. Germline values: CDR1 SGHVS, CDR2 FNYEAQ. The trim removed 1 base at V and 5 bases at J, leaving 8 bases unmatched. This CDR3 spans 16 amino acids. DNA for the CDR3: TGTGCCAGCAGCTTAGTGGATGGGACAGGGGACCACGAGCAGTACTTC. This encodes CASSLVDGTGDHEQYF.